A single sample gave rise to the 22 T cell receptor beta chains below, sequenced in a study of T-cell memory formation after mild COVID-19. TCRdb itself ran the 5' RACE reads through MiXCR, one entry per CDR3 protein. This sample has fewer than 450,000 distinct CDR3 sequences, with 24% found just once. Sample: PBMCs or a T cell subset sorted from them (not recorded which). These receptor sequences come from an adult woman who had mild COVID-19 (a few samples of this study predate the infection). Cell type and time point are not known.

CDR3 nucleotide sequence: TGTGCCAGCAAAATCGCTGGGGGGATTGGGGAGACCCAGTACTTC. This translates into CASKIAGGIGETQYF. J is TRBJ2-5 and V is TRBV7-2; D might be TRBD2 (6 bases). The germline V gene encodes CDR1 SGHTA and CDR2 FQGNSA. The CDR3 contains 15 residues. V was clipped by 7 bases and J by 5 bases, with 20 bases between them.

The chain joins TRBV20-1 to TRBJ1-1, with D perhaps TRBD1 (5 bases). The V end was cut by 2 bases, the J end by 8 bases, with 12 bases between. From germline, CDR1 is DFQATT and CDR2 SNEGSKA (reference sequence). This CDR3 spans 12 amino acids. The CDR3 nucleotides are TGCAGTGCTAGATCGGGACTAGGGGAAGCTTTCTTT. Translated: CSARSGLGEAFF.

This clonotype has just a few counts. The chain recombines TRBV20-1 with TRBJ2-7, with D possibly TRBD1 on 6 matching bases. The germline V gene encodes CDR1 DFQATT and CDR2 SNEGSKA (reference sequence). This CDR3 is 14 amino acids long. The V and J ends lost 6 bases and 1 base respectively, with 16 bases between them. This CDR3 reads CSAPDAGASYEQYF. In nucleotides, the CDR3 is TGCAGTGCCCCAGACGCAGGGGCGTCCTACGAGCAGTACTTC.

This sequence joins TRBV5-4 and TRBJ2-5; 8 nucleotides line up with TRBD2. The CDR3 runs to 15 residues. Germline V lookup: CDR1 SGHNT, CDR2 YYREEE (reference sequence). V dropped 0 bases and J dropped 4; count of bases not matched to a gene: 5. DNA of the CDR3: TGTGCCAGCAGCTTGGTGGGGACTAGAGGAGAGACCCAGTACTTC. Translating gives CASSLVGTRGETQYF. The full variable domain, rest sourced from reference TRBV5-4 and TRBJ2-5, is ETGVTQSPTHLIKTRGQQVTLRCSSQSGHNTVSWYQQALGQGPQFIFQYYREEENGRGNFPPRFSGLQFPNYSSELNVNALELDDSALYLCASSLVGTRGETQYFGPGTRLLVL.

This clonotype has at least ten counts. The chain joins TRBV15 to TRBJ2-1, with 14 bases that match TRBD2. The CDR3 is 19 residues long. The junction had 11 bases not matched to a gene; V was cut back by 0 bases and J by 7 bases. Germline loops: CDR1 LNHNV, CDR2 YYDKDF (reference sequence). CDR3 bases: TGTGCCACCAGCAGAGATGGGCCGACTAGCGGGAGGGTAAGGAATGAGCAGTTCTTC. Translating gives CATSRDGPTSGRVRNEQFF.

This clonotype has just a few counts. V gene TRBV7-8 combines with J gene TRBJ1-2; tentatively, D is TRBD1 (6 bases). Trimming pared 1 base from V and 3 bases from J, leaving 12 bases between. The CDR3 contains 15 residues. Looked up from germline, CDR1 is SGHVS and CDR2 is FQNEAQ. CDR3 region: CASSLGTVVDYGYTF. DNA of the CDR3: TGTGCCAGCAGCTTAGGGACAGTAGTGGACTATGGCTACACCTTC. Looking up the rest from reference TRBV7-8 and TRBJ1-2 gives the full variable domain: GAGVSQSPRYKVAKRGQDVALRCDPISGHVSLFWYQQALGQGPEFLTYFQNEAQLDKSGLPSDRFFAERPEGSVSTLKIQRTQQEDSAVYLCASSLGTVVDYGYTFGSGTRLTVV.

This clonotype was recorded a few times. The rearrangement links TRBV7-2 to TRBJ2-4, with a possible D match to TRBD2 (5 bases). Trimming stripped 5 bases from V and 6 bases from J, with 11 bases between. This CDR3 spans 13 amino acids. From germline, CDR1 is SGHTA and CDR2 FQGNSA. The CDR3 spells CASSPGSLNIQYF. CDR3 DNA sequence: TGTGCCAGCAGCCCGGGGTCCTTAAACATTCAGTACTTC.

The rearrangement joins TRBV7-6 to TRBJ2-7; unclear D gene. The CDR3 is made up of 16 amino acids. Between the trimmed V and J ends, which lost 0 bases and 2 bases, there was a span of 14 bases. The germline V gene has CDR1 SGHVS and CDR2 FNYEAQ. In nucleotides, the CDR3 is TGTGCCAGCAGCTTAGCCGACGCAGGAGCCGCCTACGAGCAGTACTTC. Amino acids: CASSLADAGAAYEQYF.

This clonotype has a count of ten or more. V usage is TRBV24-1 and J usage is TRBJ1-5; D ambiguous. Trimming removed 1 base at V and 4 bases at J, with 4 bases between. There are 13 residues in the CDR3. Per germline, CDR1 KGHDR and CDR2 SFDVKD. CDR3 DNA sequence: TGTGCCACCAGTGATTTCACGAATCAGCCCCAGCATTTT. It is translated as CATSDFTNQPQHF.

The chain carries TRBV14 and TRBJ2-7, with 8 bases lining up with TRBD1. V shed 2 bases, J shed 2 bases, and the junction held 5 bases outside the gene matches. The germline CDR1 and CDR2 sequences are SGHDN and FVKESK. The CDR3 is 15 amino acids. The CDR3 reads CASSQLLTGAYEQYF. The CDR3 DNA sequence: TGTGCCAGCAGCCAATTGCTGACAGGGGCCTACGAGCAGTACTTC.

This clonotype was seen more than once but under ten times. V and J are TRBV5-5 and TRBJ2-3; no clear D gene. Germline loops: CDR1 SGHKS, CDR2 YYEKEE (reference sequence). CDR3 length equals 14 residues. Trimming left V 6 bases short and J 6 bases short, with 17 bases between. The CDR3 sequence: CASTQVDGPDTQYF. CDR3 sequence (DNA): TGTGCCAGCACCCAAGTGGACGGACCGGATACGCAGTATTTT.

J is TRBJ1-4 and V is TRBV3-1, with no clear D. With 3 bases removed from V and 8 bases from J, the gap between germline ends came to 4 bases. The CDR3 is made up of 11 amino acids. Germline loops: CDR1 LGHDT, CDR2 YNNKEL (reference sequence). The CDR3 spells CASSHVEKLFF. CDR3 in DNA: TGTGCCAGCAGCCATGTGGAAAAACTGTTTTTT.

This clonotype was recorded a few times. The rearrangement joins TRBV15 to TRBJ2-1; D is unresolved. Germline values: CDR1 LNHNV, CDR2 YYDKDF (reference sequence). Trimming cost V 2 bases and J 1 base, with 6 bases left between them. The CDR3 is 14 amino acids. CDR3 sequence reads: CATSRTLSYNEQFF. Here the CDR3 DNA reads TGTGCCACCAGCAGAACTCTTTCCTACAATGAGCAGTTCTTC.

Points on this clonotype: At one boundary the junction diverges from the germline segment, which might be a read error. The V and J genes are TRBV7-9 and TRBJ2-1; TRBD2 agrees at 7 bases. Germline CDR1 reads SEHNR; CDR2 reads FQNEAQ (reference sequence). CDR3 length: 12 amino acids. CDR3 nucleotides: TGTGCCAGCAGCTTAGGGACCCCACGGGGGGTCTTC. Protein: CASSLGTPRGVF. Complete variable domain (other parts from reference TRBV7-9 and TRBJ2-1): DTGVSQNPRHKITKRGQNVTFRCDPISEHNRLYWYRQTLGQGPEFLTYFQNEAQLEKSRLLSDRFSAERPKGSFSTLEIQRTEQGDSAMYLCASSLGTPRGVFGPGTRLTVL.

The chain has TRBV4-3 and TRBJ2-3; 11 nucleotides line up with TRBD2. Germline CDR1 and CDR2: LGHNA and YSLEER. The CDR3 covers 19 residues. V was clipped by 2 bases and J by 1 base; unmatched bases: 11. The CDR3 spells CASSQSLAGAPGGTDTQYF. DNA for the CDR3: TGCGCCAGCAGCCAATCACTAGCGGGAGCGCCTGGAGGCACAGATACGCAGTATTTT.

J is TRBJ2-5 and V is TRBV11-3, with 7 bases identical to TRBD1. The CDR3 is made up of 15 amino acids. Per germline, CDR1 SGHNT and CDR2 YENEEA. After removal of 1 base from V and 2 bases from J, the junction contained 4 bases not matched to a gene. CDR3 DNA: TGTGCCAGCAGCTTAGGACAGGGCCCTCAAGAGACCCAGTACTTC. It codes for CASSLGQGPQETQYF.

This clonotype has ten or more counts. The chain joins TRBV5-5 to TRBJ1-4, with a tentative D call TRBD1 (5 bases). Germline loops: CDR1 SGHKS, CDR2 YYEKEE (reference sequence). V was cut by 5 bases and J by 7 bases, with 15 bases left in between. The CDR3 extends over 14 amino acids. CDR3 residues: CASRLQGASEKLFF. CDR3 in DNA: TGTGCCAGCAGACTTCAGGGAGCAAGTGAAAAACTGTTTTTT.

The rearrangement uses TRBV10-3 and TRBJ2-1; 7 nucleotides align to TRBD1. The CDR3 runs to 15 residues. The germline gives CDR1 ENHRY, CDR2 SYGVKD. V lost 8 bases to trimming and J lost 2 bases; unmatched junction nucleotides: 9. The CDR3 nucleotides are TGTGCCATCGGGGTAGACAGGGTGGCCTACAATGAGCAGTTCTTC. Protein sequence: CAIGVDRVAYNEQFF.

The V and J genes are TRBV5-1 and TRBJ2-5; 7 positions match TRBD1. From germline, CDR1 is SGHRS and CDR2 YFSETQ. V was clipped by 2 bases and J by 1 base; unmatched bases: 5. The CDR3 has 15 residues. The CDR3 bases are TGCGCCAGCAGCTTAACGGGACAGCTCCAAGAGACCCAGTACTTC. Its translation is CASSLTGQLQETQYF.

The chain's CDR3 is CASSVGLGNYGYTF. CDR3 DNA: TGTGCCAGCAGTGTCGGCCTCGGGAACTATGGCTACACCTTC. This chain joins TRBV2 and TRBJ1-2; D ambiguous. CDR1 and CDR2 from the germline V gene are SNHLY and FYNNEI. V was cut by 4 bases and J by 2 bases, with 11 bases left in between. CDR3 length: 14 amino acids.

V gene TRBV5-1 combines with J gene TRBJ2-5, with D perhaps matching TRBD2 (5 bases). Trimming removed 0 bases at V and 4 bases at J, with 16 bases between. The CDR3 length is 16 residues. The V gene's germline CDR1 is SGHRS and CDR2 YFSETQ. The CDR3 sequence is CASSLAPTGELETQYF. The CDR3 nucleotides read TGCGCCAGCAGCTTGGCTCCGACCGGGGAGTTAGAGACCCAGTACTTC. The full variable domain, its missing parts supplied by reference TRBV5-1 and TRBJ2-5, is KAGVTQTPRYLIKTRGQQVTLSCSPISGHRSVSWYQQTPGQGLQFLFEYFSETQRNKGNFPGRFSGRQFSNSRSEMNVSTLELGDSALYLCASSLAPTGELETQYFGPGTRLLVL.

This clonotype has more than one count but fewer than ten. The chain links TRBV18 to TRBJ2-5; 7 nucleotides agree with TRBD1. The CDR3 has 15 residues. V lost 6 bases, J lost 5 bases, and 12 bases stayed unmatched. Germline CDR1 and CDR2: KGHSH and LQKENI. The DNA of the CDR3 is TGTGCCAGCTCTCCGCCCGGGACAGTCCGGGAGACCCAGTACTTC. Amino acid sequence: CASSPPGTVRETQYF. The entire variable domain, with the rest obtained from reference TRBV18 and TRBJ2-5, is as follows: NAGVMQNPRHLVRRRGQEARLRCSPMKGHSHVYWYRQLPEEGLKFMVYLQKENIIDESGMPKERFSAEFPKEGPSILRIQQVVRGDSAAYFCASSPPGTVRETQYFGPGTRLLVL.